The 21 T cell receptor beta chains reported below all come from one sample, sequenced in a study of blood T cell repertoires in COVID-19. Repertoires were generated with immunoSEQ multiplex PCR, while TCRdb's copy carries only in-frame clones and drops some. Here the sample spans some 250,000 clones, roughly nine tenths being singletons. Sequences were obtained from PBMCs or T cells enriched from blood (not recorded which). The source is a human donor in a cohort exposed to, infected with or recovered from COVID-19 (not recorded which). The donor label of this sample is uncertain.

This clone was counted a few times. The J gene is TRBJ1-5, the V gene TRBV4-1, with 8 nucleotides matching TRBD1. This CDR3 is built from 17 residues. The J segment lost 5 bases and the V segment lost 0 bases, leaving 9 bases of the junction unmatched. Per the germline V gene, CDR1 is MGHRA and CDR2 is YSYEKL. CDR3 region: CASSQDPSGTGYQPQHF. CDR3 bases: TGCGCCAGCAGCCAAGACCCCTCCGGGACAGGTTATCAGCCCCAGCATTTT.

CDR3 DNA: TGTGCCACCAGTGACCCAGGGCCGAGGGGGTCCACAGATACGCAGTATTTT. Its protein is CATSDPGPRGSTDTQYF. This sequence joins TRBV24-1 and TRBJ2-3; possibly TRBD1 for D (6 bases). V lost 4 bases and J 2 bases, leaving 18 bases between the germline ends. CDR1 KGHDR and CDR2 SFDVKD come from the germline V gene. There are 17 residues in the CDR3.

The V call is TRBV19, the J call TRBJ2-5; 10 nucleotides align to TRBD1. The CDR3 has 16 amino acids. Trimming took 5 bases from V and 2 from J; bases not matched to a gene: 8. Germline CDR1 LNHDA, CDR2 SQIVND (reference sequence). The CDR3 DNA sequence: TGTGCCAGTAGTCCCGGGACAGGGGCGACACAAGAGACCCAGTACTTC. Translating gives CASSPGTGATQETQYF.

The chain combines TRBV30 with TRBJ1-3, with a tentative D call TRBD1 (5 bases). V shed 4 bases and J shed 0 bases, with 13 bases lying between them. The CDR3 is 15 residues long. Germline V gives CDR1 GTSNPN, CDR2 SVGIG (reference sequence). CDR3 residues: CAWKFAGLSGNTIYF. The CDR3, as DNA: TGTGCCTGGAAGTTCGCGGGGCTCTCTGGAAACACCATATATTTT.

This clone came up once. The V and J genes are TRBV18 and TRBJ2-1, with TRBD1 matching over 8 bases. This CDR3 contains 16 residues. The germline CDR1 and CDR2 sequences are KGHSH and LQKENI. V lost 6 bases to trimming and J lost 9 bases; unmatched junction nucleotides: 16. The CDR3 DNA sequence: TGTGCCAGCTCCCTTAAAGGGCAGGGGGCCGTCGGTGAGCAGTTCTTC. This sequence encodes CASSLKGQGAVGEQFF.

The V and J genes are TRBV27 and TRBJ2-7; 7 positions agree with TRBD1. The CDR3 runs 14 residues. CDR1 MNHEY and CDR2 SMNVEV come from the germline V gene (reference sequence). V dropped 6 bases and J dropped 4; count of bases not matched to a gene: 9. Written as DNA, the CDR3 is TGTGCCAGCAGCTCTGGGGACAGACTATACGAGCAGTACTTC. Translating gives CASSSGDRLYEQYF.

The CDR3 loop is CASSSETNYGYTF. CDR3 DNA: TGTGCCAGCAGCTCGGAGACTAACTATGGCTACACCTTC. The gene calls are TRBV6-2 or TRBV6-3 and TRBJ1-2; D remains unclear. V lost 6 bases and J 0 bases, leaving 8 bases between the germline ends. The CDR3 contains 13 residues. Germline CDR1 and CDR2: MNHEY and SVGEGT.

A note on this clone: One junction end does not reproduce the germline sequence, and a read error may be involved. The chain joins TRBV11-2 to TRBJ1-2, with a weak D call TRBD1 (5 bases). Germline assignment: CDR1 SGHAT and CDR2 FQNNGV. This CDR3 comprises 12 residues. The CDR3 reads CASSQGGEELSF. CDR3 nucleotides: TGTGCCAGCAGCCAAGGAGGGGAGGAACTCTCCTTC.

The rearrangement joins TRBV5-8 to TRBJ1-3; D uncertain. This CDR3 contains 15 residues. V was clipped by 4 bases and J by 0 bases, with 11 bases between them. The V gene's germline CDR1 is SGHTS and CDR2 YDEGEE. The CDR3 sequence is CASSIRRSSGNTIYF. The DNA for the CDR3 is TGTGCCAGCAGCATTAGACGGAGCTCTGGAAACACCATATATTTT. Based on the CDR3 plus reference TRBV5-8 and TRBJ1-3, the full variable domain is EAGVTQSPTHLIKTRGQQATLRCSPISGHTSVYWYQQALGLGLQFLLWYDEGEERNRGNFPPRFSGRQFPNYSSELNVNALELEDSALYLCASSIRRSSGNTIYFGEGSWLTVV.

This chain uses TRBV24-1 with TRBJ1-4; 8 bases agree with TRBD1. J gave up 6 bases and V 4 bases, and 9 bases lay outside the gene matches. Germline lookup yields CDR1 KGHDR and CDR2 SFDVKD. CDR3 length: 16 residues. The CDR3 sequence: CATSEAGQGLDEKLFF. The CDR3 bases are TGTGCCACCAGTGAGGCTGGACAGGGACTGGATGAAAAACTGTTTTTT.

V is TRBV2 and J is TRBJ2-1; 10 positions match TRBD1. The V gene's germline CDR1 is SNHLY and CDR2 FYNNEI. This CDR3 spans 17 amino acids. V lost 4 bases and J lost 5; bases outside the gene matches: 11. The CDR3 sequence is CASSAVSGQGINNEQFF. CDR3 coding DNA: TGTGCCAGCAGTGCGGTTTCGGGACAGGGGATAAACAATGAGCAGTTCTTC.

The chain uses TRBV19 and TRBJ1-1; no clear D. Trimming removed 3 bases at V and 4 bases at J, with 9 bases between. This CDR3 has 13 amino acids. Germline V gene lookup returns CDR1 LNHDA and CDR2 SQIVND (reference sequence). Here the CDR3 DNA reads TGTGCCAGTAGTATCCGGGGTCCCACTGAAGCTTTCTTT. Translating it yields CASSIRGPTEAFF.

This chain uses TRBV7-3 with TRBJ2-1; weak D call: TRBD2 (5 bases). Trimming removed 3 bases from V and 9 bases from J, with 15 bases in between. The CDR3 is 14 residues long. Germline V gives CDR1 SGHTA, CDR2 FQGTGA. The DNA of the CDR3 is TGTGCCAGCAGCTTCATACTAGAGGGTGGTGAGCAGTTCTTC. Translation gives CASSFILEGGEQFF.

The chain couples TRBV4-1 to TRBJ1-5; a possible D gene is TRBD1 (6 bases). V lost 4 bases and J 4 bases, leaving 8 bases between the germline ends. This CDR3 is built from 13 residues. The germline V gene has CDR1 MGHRA and CDR2 YSYEKL. The CDR3 region has the DNA TGCGCCAGCAGCCGACAGGTGAATCAGCCCCAGCATTTT. It codes for CASSRQVNQPQHF.

V is TRBV7-8 and J is TRBJ1-4; 7 bases align to TRBD1. The CDR3 loop spans 15 amino acids. Germline assignment: CDR1 SGHVS and CDR2 FQNEAQ. Trimming took 4 bases from V and 8 from J; bases not matched to a gene: 10. DNA of the CDR3: TGTGCCAGCAGCTCGACAGGGAGCCTGAGAGAAAAACTGTTTTTT. Translated: CASSSTGSLREKLFF.

The V gene is TRBV6-6, the J gene TRBJ2-5, with a tentative D call TRBD2 (5 bases). CDR3 length: 13 residues. CDR1 and CDR2 (germline): MNHNY, SVGAGI (reference sequence). Trimming removed 2 bases from V and 5 bases from J, with 9 bases in between. The CDR3: CASSYTLGETQYF. DNA of the CDR3: TGTGCCAGCAGTTACACACTAGGGGAGACCCAGTACTTC.

This sequence joins TRBV13 and TRBJ2-7, with 13 bases that match TRBD2. Germline trimming cut 5 bases from V and 1 base from J; bases unmatched to any gene: 8. The CDR3 extends over 17 amino acids. From germline, CDR1 is PRHDT and CDR2 FYEKMQ (reference sequence). The CDR3 sequence is CASSTRLAGGRSYEQYF. The CDR3 nucleotides read TGTGCCAGCAGCACGCGACTAGCGGGGGGCCGATCCTACGAGCAGTACTTC. Using reference TRBV13 and TRBJ2-7 for the parts outside the CDR3, the full variable domain is AAGVIQSPRHLIKEKRETATLKCYPIPRHDTVYWYQQGPGQDPQFLISFYEKMQSDKGSIPDRFSAQQFSDYHSELNMSSLELGDSALYFCASSTRLAGGRSYEQYFGPGTRLTVT.

The V gene is TRBV5-1, the J gene TRBJ2-7; D is undetermined. The CDR3 loop spans 14 amino acids. From germline, CDR1 is SGHRS and CDR2 YFSETQ. V shed 4 bases and J shed 0 bases, with 11 bases lying between them. For the CDR3, the DNA is TGCGCCAGCAGCGAGGCCTCCTACTCCTACGAGCAGTACTTC. Translating it yields CASSEASYSYEQYF.

CDR3 DNA sequence: TGTGCCAGCGCCTCCTCGGGGGAGGGCACAGATACGCAGTATTTT. Residues: CASASSGEGTDTQYF. This chain uses TRBV7-6 with TRBJ2-3, with D possibly matching TRBD2 (6 bases). The CDR3 has 15 amino acids. V dropped 8 bases and J dropped 1 base, with 16 bases sitting between them. Germline loops: CDR1 SGHVS, CDR2 FNYEAQ.

The CDR3 DNA is TGCGCCAGCAGCTTGGGACAGGACTTGGATACGCAGTATTTT. Protein sequence: CASSLGQDLDTQYF. The chain recombines TRBV5-1 with TRBJ2-3; the D gene is possibly TRBD1 (6 bases). The germline V gene encodes CDR1 SGHRS and CDR2 YFSETQ. Deletions cut 0 bases from V and 6 bases from J, with 11 bases between. CDR3 size: 14 residues.

The V gene is TRBV4-1, the J gene TRBJ1-4; tentatively, D is TRBD1 (6 bases). Trimming left V 0 bases short and J 16 bases short, with 15 bases between. In germline, CDR1 is MGHRA, CDR2 YSYEKL. This CDR3 has 13 residues. The CDR3 sequence is CASSQDRVGTRFF. The CDR3 DNA reads as TGCGCCAGCAGCCAAGATCGGGTAGGGACAAGGTTTTTT.